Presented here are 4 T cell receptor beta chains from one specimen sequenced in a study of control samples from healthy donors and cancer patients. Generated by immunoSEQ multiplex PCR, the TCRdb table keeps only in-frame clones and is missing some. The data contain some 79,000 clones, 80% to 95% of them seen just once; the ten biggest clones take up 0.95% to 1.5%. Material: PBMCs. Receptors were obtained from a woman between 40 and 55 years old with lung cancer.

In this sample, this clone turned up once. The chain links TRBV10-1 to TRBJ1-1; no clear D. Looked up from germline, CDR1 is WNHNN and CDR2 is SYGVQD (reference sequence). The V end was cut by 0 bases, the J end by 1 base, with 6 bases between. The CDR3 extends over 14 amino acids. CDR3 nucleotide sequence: TGCGCCAGCAGTGAGTCTGGCAGGAACACTGAAGCTTTCTTT. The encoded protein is CASSESGRNTEAFF.

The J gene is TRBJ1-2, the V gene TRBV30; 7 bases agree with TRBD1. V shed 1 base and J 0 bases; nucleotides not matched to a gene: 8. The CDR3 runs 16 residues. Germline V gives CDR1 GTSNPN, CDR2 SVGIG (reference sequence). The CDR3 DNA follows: TGTGCCTGGAGTGGCCAGGGGGGATTCTCTAACTATGGCTACACCTTC. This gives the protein CAWSGQGGFSNYGYTF. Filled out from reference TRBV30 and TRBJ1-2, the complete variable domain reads SQTIHQWPATLVQPVGSPLSLECTVEGTSNPNLYWYRQAAGRGLQLLFYSVGIGQISSEVPQNLSASRPQDRQFILSSKKLLLSDSGFYLCAWSGQGGFSNYGYTFGSGTRLTVV.

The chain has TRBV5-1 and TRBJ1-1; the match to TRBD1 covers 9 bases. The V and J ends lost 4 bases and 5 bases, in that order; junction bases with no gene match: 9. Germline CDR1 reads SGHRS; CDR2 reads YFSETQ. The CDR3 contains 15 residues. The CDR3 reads CASSPGDRDGTEAFF. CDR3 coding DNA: TGCGCCAGCAGCCCAGGGGACAGGGACGGAACTGAAGCTTTCTTT.

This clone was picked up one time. The CDR3 sequence is CASSLTGHTDTQYF. In DNA, the CDR3 is TGTGCCAGCAGCTTAACCGGGCACACAGATACGCAGTATTTT. The rearrangement joins TRBV7-9 to TRBJ2-3; no definite D call. Trimming removed 2 bases at V and 2 bases at J, with 8 bases between. The CDR3 length is 14 residues. CDR1 and CDR2 from the germline V gene are SEHNR and FQNEAQ (reference sequence).